One and the same sample provided the 9 T cell receptor beta chains below, sequenced in a study of blood T cell repertoires in COVID-19. Assay: immunoSEQ multiplex PCR; the TCRdb copy retains only in-frame clones and omits some. Found here are approximately 45,000 clones, around three quarters of them singletons; the top ten hold about three fifths. Sample: peripheral blood. The source of these receptors is a man older than 75 with acute or convalescent COVID-19.

CDR3: CASSFGNQPQHF. The CDR3 nucleotides read TGTGCCAGCAGTTTCGGCAATCAGCCCCAGCATTTT. The chain uses TRBV28 and TRBJ1-5; D gene ambiguous. Trimming stripped 3 bases from V and 2 bases from J, with 2 bases between. The CDR3 extends over 12 amino acids. Germline V CDR1 and CDR2: MDHEN, SYDVKM.

The V and J genes are TRBV7-9 and TRBJ2-5; tentatively, D is TRBD1 (5 bases). CDR1 and CDR2 (germline): SEHNR, FQNEAQ (reference sequence). The CDR3 is 13 amino acids. With 1 base removed from V and 4 bases from J, the gap between germline ends came to 7 bases. CDR3 in DNA: TGTGCCAGCAGCTTAGGGCAGGGAGAGACCCAGTACTTC. This translates into CASSLGQGETQYF.

CDR3 bases: TGTGCCAGCAGTTCTGGGACTAGCGGGAGGGCCAATGAGCAGTTCTTC. Protein product: CASSSGTSGRANEQFF. V is TRBV27 and J is TRBJ2-1, with 16 nucleotides matching TRBD2. CDR1 is MNHEY, CDR2 SMNVEV, per germline (reference sequence). The CDR3 covers 16 residues. The V and J ends lost 4 bases and 6 bases, in that order; junction bases with no gene match: 3.

CDR3 region: CASRTDRKGYTEAFF. The CDR3, as DNA: TGTGCCAGCAGAACTGACCGGAAGGGGTACACTGAAGCTTTCTTT. The chain joins TRBV28 to TRBJ1-1, with D possibly being TRBD1 (5 bases). The CDR3 has 15 amino acids. Germline-derived CDR1 and CDR2 are MDHEN and SYDVKM. V was trimmed by 6 bases and J by 3 bases, leaving 17 bases between them.

The genes are TRBV6-2 or TRBV6-3 and TRBJ2-5; a weak D match, TRBD1 (5 bases). Germline V gene sequence: CDR1 MNHEY, CDR2 SVGEGT. Trimming stripped 2 bases from V and 4 bases from J, with 14 bases between. The CDR3 runs 15 residues. CDR3 sequence reads: CASSYIGAGIETQYF. DNA of the CDR3: TGTGCCAGCAGTTACATTGGTGCAGGGATAGAGACCCAGTACTTC.

This chain joins TRBV3-1 (or the pseudogene TRBV3-2) and TRBJ1-2; perhaps TRBD1 as D (5 bases). Germline V CDR1 and CDR2: LGHDT, YNNKEL (reference sequence). V shed 5 bases and J shed 4 bases, with 14 bases lying between them. CDR3 length: 14 amino acids. CDR3 protein: CASSTWQGFYGYTF. The CDR3 DNA reads TGTGCCAGCAGCACTTGGCAGGGATTCTATGGCTACACCTTC.

This chain joins TRBV19 and TRBJ1-6; no firm D call. Per the germline V gene, CDR1 is LNHDA and CDR2 is SQIVND (reference sequence). CDR3 length: 14 amino acids. V was trimmed by 10 bases and J by 2 bases, leaving 12 bases between them. The CDR3 region has the DNA TGTGCCACCAGCGCGAGTCCCTATAATTCACCCCTCCACTTT. Translating gives CATSASPYNSPLHF.

A few counts support this clone. This chain uses TRBV28 with TRBJ1-5; 7 bases match TRBD1. Germline lookup yields CDR1 MDHEN and CDR2 SYDVKM. The CDR3 consists of 14 residues. Trimming cost V 5 bases and J 5 bases; bases outside gene matches: 6. The CDR3 protein is CASSPGTEDQPQHF. CDR3 nucleotides: TGTGCCAGCAGTCCCGGGACAGAGGATCAGCCCCAGCATTTT.

The chain has TRBV7-9 and TRBJ2-1, with D unresolved. V was cut by 5 bases and J by 5 bases, with 7 bases left in between. The CDR3 has 12 residues. Germline V gene sequence: CDR1 SEHNR, CDR2 FQNEAQ (reference sequence). The CDR3: CASSVTNNEQFF. The CDR3 DNA sequence: TGTGCCAGCAGCGTAACTAACAATGAGCAGTTCTTC.